These 19 T cell receptor beta chains came from one sample sequenced in a study of blood T cells in healthy people across ages. Primers used in a second PCR of about 7 to 12 cycles were a sample-barcoded 5' primer and a J-beta primer mix. TCRdb reanalysed the 5' RACE reads using MiXCR and keeps one entry per CDR3 protein. Of over 1,500,000 distinct CDR3 sequences in the sample, approximately 39% are singletons; the top ten hold about 21%. Material: blood. The receptors were sampled from a human donor in good health.

The chain combines TRBV7-9 with TRBJ1-3, with D tentatively TRBD1 (6 bases). The germline V and J ends were trimmed by 5 bases and 4 bases, with 18 bases remaining between them. The CDR3 extends over 16 amino acids. CDR1 is SEHNR and CDR2 is FQNEAQ in the germline V gene (reference sequence). The CDR3 DNA follows: TGTGCCAGCAGCCTACCCGGTAGGACAGCCGGAAACACCATATATTTT. It encodes CASSLPGRTAGNTIYF.

The rearrangement links TRBV29-1 to TRBJ1-1; 7 bases align to TRBD1. CDR1 is SQVTM, CDR2 ANQGSEA, per germline. The CDR3 has 13 residues. The V segment lost 7 bases and the J segment 2 bases; nucleotides outside the gene matches: 7. Here the CDR3 DNA reads TGCAGCGCCTCGACAGGGATAAACACTGAAGCTTTCTTT. Protein: CSASTGINTEAFF.

This clonotype turned up a few times. The J gene is TRBJ1-5, the V gene TRBV27; D gene uncertain. Germline loops: CDR1 MNHEY, CDR2 SMNVEV (reference sequence). CDR3 length: 14 amino acids. V dropped 2 bases and J dropped 6 bases, with 11 bases sitting between them. The CDR3 reads CASSLNSGVQPQHF. As DNA, the CDR3 is TGTGCCAGCAGTTTAAACAGCGGGGTTCAGCCCCAGCATTTT.

The V and J genes are TRBV7-2 and TRBJ2-4; possibly TRBD2 for D (5 bases). The germline gives CDR1 SGHTA, CDR2 FQGNSA. V was cut by 8 bases and J by 3 bases, with 11 bases left in between. CDR3 length: 13 residues. CDR3 region: CASGPGFKNIQYF. CDR3 DNA sequence: TGTGCCAGCGGCCCGGGGTTCAAAAACATTCAGTACTTC.

This clonotype occurred a few times. The chain carries TRBV12-3 or TRBV12-4 and TRBJ2-3; unclear D gene. This CDR3 region has 12 residues. V gave up 7 bases and J gave up 5 bases, with 10 bases separating them. CDR3 in DNA: TGTGCCAGCACACTTAATGGAGATACGCAGTATTTT. Its protein product is CASTLNGDTQYF.

This chain joins TRBV9 and TRBJ2-3, with TRBD2 identical over 9 bases. Germline values: CDR1 SGDLS, CDR2 YYNGEE. The CDR3 consists of 15 residues. V lost 2 bases and J lost 2; bases outside the gene matches: 3. CDR3 nucleotides: TGTGCCAGCAGCGTTGAGCGGGGGGACACAGATACGCAGTATTTT. This codes for CASSVERGDTDTQYF. The entire variable domain, with the rest obtained from reference TRBV9 and TRBJ2-3, is as follows: DSGVTQTPKHLITATGQRVTLRCSPRSGDLSVYWYQQSLDQGLQFLIQYYNGEERAKGNILERFSAQQFPDLHSELNLSSLELGDSALYFCASSVERGDTDTQYFGPGTRLTVL.

V and J are TRBV20-1 and TRBJ2-5, with 13 bases that match TRBD2. The CDR3 runs to 16 residues. Trimming cost V 5 bases and J 0 bases; bases outside gene matches: 6. Germline V CDR1 and CDR2: DFQATT, SNEGSKA (reference sequence). The CDR3 loop is CSAPGLAGANQETQYF. CDR3 DNA: TGCAGTGCTCCCGGACTAGCGGGGGCCAACCAAGAGACCCAGTACTTC.

This chain connects TRBV7-8 to TRBJ1-1, with TRBD1 matching 8 bases. Trimming took 4 bases from V and 3 from J; bases not matched to a gene: 10. In germline, CDR1 is SGHVS, CDR2 FQNEAQ. CDR3 size: 16 residues. CDR3 amino acids: CASSSRQGQGDTEAFF. Here the CDR3 DNA reads TGTGCCAGCAGCTCTCGACAGGGGCAGGGGGACACTGAAGCTTTCTTT.

Concerning this clonotype: A junction end diverges from the germline sequence, so it may reflect a read error. The CDR3, as DNA: TGTGCCAGCAGCCAAGAATGGGGTCGGCCTGAGGCTTTCTTT. It translates to CASSQEWGRPEAFF. This rearrangement joins TRBV3-1 to TRBJ1-1, with D uncertain. The CDR3 spans 14 residues. Looked up from germline, CDR1 is LGHDT and CDR2 is YNNKEL (reference sequence).

To note about this clonotype: One junction end does not reproduce the germline sequence, and a read error may be involved. The V call is TRBV7-2, the J call TRBJ2-1; TRBD1 or TRBD2 may be the D gene (6 bases each). Germline loops: CDR1 SGHTA, CDR2 FQGNSA. The CDR3 has 14 residues. Here the CDR3 reads CASGGRGSYNKQFF. The CDR3 DNA follows: TGTGCCAGCGGGGGGCGGGGCTCCTACAATAAGCAGTTCTTC.

The chain has TRBV10-3 and TRBJ1-2; D remains ambiguous. Per the germline V gene, CDR1 is ENHRY and CDR2 is SYGVKD. The CDR3 runs to 14 residues. The V gene lost 6 bases and the J gene lost 1 base, with 12 bases spanning the gap. The CDR3: CAIRNSTINYGYTF. In DNA form, the CDR3 reads TGTGCCATCAGGAATTCCACAATTAACTATGGCTACACCTTC.

The chain joins TRBV7-2 to TRBJ2-2; 11 bases match TRBD2. The CDR3 spans 16 residues. The germline V gene has CDR1 SGHTA and CDR2 FQGNSA. V was pared by 4 bases and J by 5 bases, with 6 bases of the junction left unmatched. CDR3 residues: CASSSLPSGGTGELFF. Written as DNA, the CDR3 is TGTGCCAGCAGCTCACTTCCTAGCGGGGGGACCGGGGAGCTGTTTTTT.

This clonotype was counted a few times. J is TRBJ2-3 and V is TRBV6-6; D possibly corresponds to TRBD2 (5 bases). With 3 bases removed from V and 2 bases from J, the gap between germline ends came to 15 bases. Germline-derived CDR1 and CDR2 are MNHNY and SVGAGI (reference sequence). CDR3 length equals 16 residues. Written as DNA, the CDR3 is TGTGCCAGCAGTTATTCTCCCCGGGGAAACACAGATACGCAGTATTTT. It codes for CASSYSPRGNTDTQYF.

This chain uses TRBV20-1 with TRBJ1-4, with 9 bases that match TRBD1. The CDR3 is 14 residues long. Unmatched junction bases numbered 9, after V lost 3 bases and J lost 10 bases. CDR1 is DFQATT and CDR2 is SNEGSKA in the germline V gene (reference sequence). The CDR3 loop reads CSASRDRDVGKLFF. The CDR3 bases are TGCAGTGCTAGTCGGGACAGGGACGTGGGAAAACTGTTTTTT.

Comments on this clonotype: Just one base apart from a much larger clone, this may be a read error. The rearrangement links TRBV20-1 to TRBJ2-1; D is undetermined. The germline V gene has CDR1 DFQATT and CDR2 SNEGSKA (reference sequence). V was clipped by 6 bases and J by 10 bases, with 16 bases between them. The CDR3 sequence is 12 residues long. CDR3 protein: CSAGGQSYEQFF. Here the CDR3 DNA reads TGCAGTGCGGGTGGTCAGAGCTACGAGCAGTTCTTC.

The chain employs TRBV2 and TRBJ2-1; TRBD2 agrees at 7 bases. Losses at the gene ends were 7 bases for V and 9 bases for J; bases not matched to a gene: 12. The CDR3 has 14 amino acids. Germline V gene sequence: CDR1 SNHLY, CDR2 FYNNEI. The CDR3 sequence is CASKVLTSQGEQFF. The CDR3 nucleotides are TGTGCCAGCAAGGTTTTGACTAGCCAGGGTGAGCAGTTCTTC.

This clonotype showed up just a few times. V is TRBV7-3 and J is TRBJ2-3; no definite D call. In germline, CDR1 is SGHTA, CDR2 FQGTGA. V dropped 5 bases and J dropped 5 bases, with 8 bases sitting between them. This CDR3 has 12 residues. CDR3 nucleotides: TGTGCCAGCAGCAAAGGACGAGATACGCAGTATTTT. Amino acid sequence: CASSKGRDTQYF.

This clonotype was counted only a few times. This chain connects TRBV9 to TRBJ2-3; 12 bases map to TRBD1. CDR1 is SGDLS and CDR2 is YYNGEE in the germline V gene. Trimming removed 0 bases from V and 9 bases from J; junction bases left unmatched: 8. This CDR3 has 16 amino acids. This chain's CDR3 is CASSVGLGQGALTQYF. The CDR3 nucleotides read TGTGCCAGCAGCGTAGGCTTGGGACAGGGGGCCCTGACGCAGTATTTT.

The gene calls are TRBV4-2 and TRBJ1-4, with 9 bases matching TRBD1. Germline CDR1 is LGHNA and CDR2 is YNFKEQ. Losses at the gene ends were 0 bases for V and 8 bases for J; bases not matched to a gene: 7. There are 16 residues in the CDR3. The CDR3 spells CASSQDGDREGEKLFF. The DNA of the CDR3 is TGTGCCAGCAGCCAAGATGGGGACAGGGAGGGCGAAAAACTGTTTTTT.